These 4 T cell receptor beta chains came from one sample sequenced in a study of CD8 T cells in ankylosing spondylitis. MiXCR, applied by TCRdb to the 5' RACE reads, yields one record per CDR3 protein. The sample comprises approximately 500,000 distinct CDR3 sequences, roughly 13% of which are singletons, and approximately 6.2% rests with the top ten. Study conclusions and caveats: Characteristic of ankylosing spondylitis blood, it appeared, was a TCR beta motif comprising roughly eight highly homologous variants.

These receptors lack a known antigen. The sequenced sample was blood, either unsorted or a sorted T cell fraction (not recorded which). The receptors here all came from a male donor with ankylosing spondylitis.

This clonotype showed up just a few times. This rearrangement joins TRBV7-2 to TRBJ2-5; 13 nucleotides agree with TRBD2. The V segment lost 6 bases and the J segment 4 bases; nucleotides outside the gene matches: 8. The CDR3 totals 16 residues. Germline CDR1 is SGHTA and CDR2 is FQGNSA. Here the CDR3 DNA reads TGTGCCAGCAGTTACACCGGGACTAGCGGGGTAGAGACCCAGTACTTC. It specifies CASSYTGTSGVETQYF.

The chain combines TRBV24-1 with TRBJ2-1, with D possibly matching TRBD2 (5 bases). This CDR3 spans 14 amino acids. Trimming took 0 bases from V and 7 from J, leaving 9 bases between them. CDR1 KGHDR and CDR2 SFDVKD come from the germline V gene. The DNA for the CDR3 is TGTGCCACCAGTGATTTGGGGGAGCTGAATGAGCAGTTCTTC. It specifies CATSDLGELNEQFF.

This clonotype showed up just a few times. This rearrangement joins TRBV3-1 to TRBJ2-1; D unclear. The CDR3 extends over 15 amino acids. V was trimmed by 0 bases and J by 3 bases, leaving 9 bases between them. The germline CDR1 and CDR2 sequences are LGHDT and YNNKEL (reference sequence). CDR3 in amino acids: CASSQDTTHYNEQFF. DNA of the CDR3: TGTGCCAGCAGCCAAGATACCACACACTACAATGAGCAGTTCTTC.

This clonotype was recorded a few times. The chain employs TRBV3-1 and TRBJ2-2; D possibly corresponds to TRBD2 (5 bases). Germline lookup yields CDR1 LGHDT and CDR2 YNNKEL (reference sequence). Trimming pared 11 bases from V and 1 base from J, leaving 8 bases between. This CDR3 has 12 residues. The DNA of the CDR3 is TGTGCCGGACTGGGGAACACCGGGGAGCTGTTTTTT. Translation: CAGLGNTGELFF.